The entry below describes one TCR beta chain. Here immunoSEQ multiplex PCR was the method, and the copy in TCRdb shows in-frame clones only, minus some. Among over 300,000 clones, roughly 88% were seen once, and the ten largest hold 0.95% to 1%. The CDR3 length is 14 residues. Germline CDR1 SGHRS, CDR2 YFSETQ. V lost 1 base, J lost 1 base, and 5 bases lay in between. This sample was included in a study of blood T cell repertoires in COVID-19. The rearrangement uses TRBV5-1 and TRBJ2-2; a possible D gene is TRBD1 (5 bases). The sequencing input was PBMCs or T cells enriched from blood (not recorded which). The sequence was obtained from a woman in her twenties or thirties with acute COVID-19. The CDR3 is CASSLQGNTGELFF. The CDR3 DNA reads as TGCGCCAGCAGCTTGCAGGGGAACACCGGGGAGCTGTTTTTT. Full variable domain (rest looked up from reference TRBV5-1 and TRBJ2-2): KAGVTQTPRYLIKTRGQQVTLSCSPISGHRSVSWYQQTPGQGLQFLFEYFSETQRNKGNFPGRFSGRQFSNSRSEMNVSTLELGDSALYLCASSLQGNTGELFFGEGSRLTVL.